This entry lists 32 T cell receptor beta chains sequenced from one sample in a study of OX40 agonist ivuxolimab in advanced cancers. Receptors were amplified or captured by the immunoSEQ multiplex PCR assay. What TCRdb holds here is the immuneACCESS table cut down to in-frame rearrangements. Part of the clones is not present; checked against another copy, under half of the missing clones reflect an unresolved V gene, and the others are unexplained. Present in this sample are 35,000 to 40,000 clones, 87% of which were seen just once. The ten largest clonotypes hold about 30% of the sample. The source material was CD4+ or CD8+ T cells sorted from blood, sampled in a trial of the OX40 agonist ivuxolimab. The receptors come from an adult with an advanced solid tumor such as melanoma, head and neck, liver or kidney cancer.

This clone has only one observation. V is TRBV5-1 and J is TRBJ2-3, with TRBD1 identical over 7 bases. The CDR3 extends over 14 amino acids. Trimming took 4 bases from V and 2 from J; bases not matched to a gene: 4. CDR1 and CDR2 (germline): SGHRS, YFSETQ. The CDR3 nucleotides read TGCGCCAGCAGCCCAAGGGGGCCCACAGATACGCAGTATTTT. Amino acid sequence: CASSPRGPTDTQYF.

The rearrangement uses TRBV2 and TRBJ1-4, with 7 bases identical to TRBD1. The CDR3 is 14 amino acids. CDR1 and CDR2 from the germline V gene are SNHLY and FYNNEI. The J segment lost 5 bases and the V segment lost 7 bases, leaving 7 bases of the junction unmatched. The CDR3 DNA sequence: TGTGCCAGCAACCGGGACAGCCGCAATGAAAAACTGTTTTTT. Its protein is CASNRDSRNEKLFF.

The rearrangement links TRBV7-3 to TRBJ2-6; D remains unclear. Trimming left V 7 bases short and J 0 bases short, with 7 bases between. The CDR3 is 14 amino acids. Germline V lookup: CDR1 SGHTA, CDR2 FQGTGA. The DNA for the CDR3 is TGTGCCAGCATGGGCGGCTCTGGGGCCAACGTCCTGACTTTC. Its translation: CASMGGSGANVLTF.

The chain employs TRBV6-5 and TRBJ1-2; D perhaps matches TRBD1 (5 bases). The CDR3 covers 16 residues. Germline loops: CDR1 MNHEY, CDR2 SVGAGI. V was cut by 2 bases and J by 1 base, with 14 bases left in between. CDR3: CASSYTRVGGNYGYTF. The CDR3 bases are TGTGCCAGCAGTTACACCAGGGTGGGGGGTAACTATGGCTACACCTTC.

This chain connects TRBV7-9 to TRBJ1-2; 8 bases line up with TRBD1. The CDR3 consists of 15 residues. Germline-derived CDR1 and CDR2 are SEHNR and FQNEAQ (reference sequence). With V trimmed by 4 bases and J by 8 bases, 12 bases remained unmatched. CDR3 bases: TGTGCCAGCAGCTCACAGGACAGGGTAGAGGAAGGCTACACCTTC. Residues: CASSSQDRVEEGYTF.

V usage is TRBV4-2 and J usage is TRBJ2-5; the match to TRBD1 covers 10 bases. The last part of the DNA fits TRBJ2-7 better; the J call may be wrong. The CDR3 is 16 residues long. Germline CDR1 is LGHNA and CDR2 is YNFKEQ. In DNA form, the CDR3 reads TGTGCCAGCAGCCAAGTCCCCGGGACAGGGGCCTACGAGCAGTACTTC. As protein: CASSQVPGTGAYEQYF.

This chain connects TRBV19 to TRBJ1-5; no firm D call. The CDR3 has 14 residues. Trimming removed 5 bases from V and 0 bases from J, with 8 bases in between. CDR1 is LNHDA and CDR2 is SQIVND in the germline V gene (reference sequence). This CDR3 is CASSWSNSNQPQHF. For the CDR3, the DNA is TGTGCCAGTAGTTGGTCTAATAGCAATCAGCCCCAGCATTTT.

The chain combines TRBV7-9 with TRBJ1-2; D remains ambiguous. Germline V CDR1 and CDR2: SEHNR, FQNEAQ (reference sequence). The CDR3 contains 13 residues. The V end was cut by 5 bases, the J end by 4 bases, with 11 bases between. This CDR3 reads CASSLSGSYGYTF. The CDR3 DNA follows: TGTGCCAGCAGCCTCTCGGGGAGCTATGGCTACACCTTC.

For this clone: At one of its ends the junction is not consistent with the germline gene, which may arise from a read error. The DNA of the CDR3 is TGTGCCAGCAGTCAAAAACGGGGGGTGGAATTT. It translates to CASSQKRGVEF. V gene TRBV28 combines with J gene TRBJ1-1; possibly TRBD1 for D (5 bases). This CDR3 region has 11 residues. Looked up from germline, CDR1 is MDHEN and CDR2 is SYDVKM.

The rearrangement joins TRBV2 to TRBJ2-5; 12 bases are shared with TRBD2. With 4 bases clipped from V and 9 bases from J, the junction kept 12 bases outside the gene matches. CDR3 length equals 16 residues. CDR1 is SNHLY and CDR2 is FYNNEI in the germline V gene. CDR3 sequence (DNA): TGTGCCAGCAGTGCCCCGACTAGCGGGGGCTCCCGGGCCCAGTACTTC. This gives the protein CASSAPTSGGSRAQYF.

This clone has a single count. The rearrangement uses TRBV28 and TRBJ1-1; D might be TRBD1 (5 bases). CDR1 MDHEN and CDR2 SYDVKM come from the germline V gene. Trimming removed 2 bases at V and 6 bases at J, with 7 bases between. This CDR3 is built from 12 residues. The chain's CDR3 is CASSLGGAEAFF. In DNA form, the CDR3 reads TGTGCCAGCAGTTTAGGGGGGGCTGAAGCTTTCTTT.

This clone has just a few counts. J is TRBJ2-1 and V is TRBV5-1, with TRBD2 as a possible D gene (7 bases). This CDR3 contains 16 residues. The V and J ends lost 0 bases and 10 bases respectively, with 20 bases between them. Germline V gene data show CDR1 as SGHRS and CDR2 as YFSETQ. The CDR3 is CASSLVGRGEILEQFF. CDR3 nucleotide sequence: TGCGCCAGCAGCTTGGTGGGGAGGGGGGAGATATTGGAGCAGTTCTTC. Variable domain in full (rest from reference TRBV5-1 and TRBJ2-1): KAGVTQTPRYLIKTRGQQVTLSCSPISGHRSVSWYQQTPGQGLQFLFEYFSETQRNKGNFPGRFSGRQFSNSRSEMNVSTLELGDSALYLCASSLVGRGEILEQFFGPGTRLTVL.

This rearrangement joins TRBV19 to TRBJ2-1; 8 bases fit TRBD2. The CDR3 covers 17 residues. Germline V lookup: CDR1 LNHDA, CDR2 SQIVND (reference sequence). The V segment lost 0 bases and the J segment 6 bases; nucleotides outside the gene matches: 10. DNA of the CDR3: TGTGCCAGTAGTATAGATTTCGTCGGGAGGGTGGTCAATGAGCAGTTCTTC. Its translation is CASSIDFVGRVVNEQFF. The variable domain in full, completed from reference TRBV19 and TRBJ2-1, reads DGGITQSPKYLFRKEGQNVTLSCEQNLNHDAMYWYRQDPGQGLRLIYYSQIVNDFQKGDIAEGYSVSREKKESFPLTVTSAQKNPTAFYLCASSIDFVGRVVNEQFFGPGTRLTVL.

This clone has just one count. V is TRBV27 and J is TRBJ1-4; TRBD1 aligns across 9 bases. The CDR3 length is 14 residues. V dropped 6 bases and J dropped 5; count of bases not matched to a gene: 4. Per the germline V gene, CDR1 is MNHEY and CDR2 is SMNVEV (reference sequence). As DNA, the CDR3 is TGTGCCAGCAGGGCGGGACAGGGCAATGAAAAACTGTTTTTT. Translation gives CASRAGQGNEKLFF.

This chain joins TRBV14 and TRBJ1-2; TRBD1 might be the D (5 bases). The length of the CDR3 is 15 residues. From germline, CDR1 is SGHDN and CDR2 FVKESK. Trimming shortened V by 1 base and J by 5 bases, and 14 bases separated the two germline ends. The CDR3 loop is CASSQGAGMLYGYTF. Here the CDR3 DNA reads TGTGCCAGCAGCCAAGGGGCAGGGATGTTATATGGCTACACCTTC.

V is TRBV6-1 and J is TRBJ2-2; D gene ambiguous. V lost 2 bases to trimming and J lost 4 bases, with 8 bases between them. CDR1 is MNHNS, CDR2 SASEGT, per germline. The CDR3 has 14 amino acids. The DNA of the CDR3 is TGTGCCAGCAGTGAATACAGAATCACCGGGGAGCTGTTTTTT. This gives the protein CASSEYRITGELFF.

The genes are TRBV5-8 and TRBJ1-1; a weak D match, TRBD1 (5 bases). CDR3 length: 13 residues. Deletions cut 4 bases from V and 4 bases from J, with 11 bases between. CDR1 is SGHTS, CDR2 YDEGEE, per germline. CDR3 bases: TGTGCCAGCAGCGGCAGGGAGGGCACTGAAGCTTTCTTT. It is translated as CASSGREGTEAFF.

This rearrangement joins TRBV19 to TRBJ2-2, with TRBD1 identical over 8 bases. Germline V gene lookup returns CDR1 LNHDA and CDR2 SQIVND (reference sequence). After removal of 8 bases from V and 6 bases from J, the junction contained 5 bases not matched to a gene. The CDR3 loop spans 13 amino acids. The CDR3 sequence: CASRQGIAGELFF. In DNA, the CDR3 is TGTGCCAGTCGACAGGGGATTGCCGGGGAGCTGTTTTTT.

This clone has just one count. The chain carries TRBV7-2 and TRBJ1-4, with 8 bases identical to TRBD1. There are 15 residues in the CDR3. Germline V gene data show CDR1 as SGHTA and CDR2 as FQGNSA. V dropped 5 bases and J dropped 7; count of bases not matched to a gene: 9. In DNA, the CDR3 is TGTGCCAGCAGCCCACAGGGGGGGGTCAGTGAAAAACTGTTTTTT. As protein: CASSPQGGVSEKLFF.

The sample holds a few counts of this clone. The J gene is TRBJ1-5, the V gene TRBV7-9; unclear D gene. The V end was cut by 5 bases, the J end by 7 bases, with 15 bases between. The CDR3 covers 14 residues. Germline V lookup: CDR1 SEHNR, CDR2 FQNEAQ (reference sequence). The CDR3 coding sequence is TGTGCCAGCAGCCCCGGGTCCGCAGGACAGCCCCAGCATTTT. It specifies CASSPGSAGQPQHF.

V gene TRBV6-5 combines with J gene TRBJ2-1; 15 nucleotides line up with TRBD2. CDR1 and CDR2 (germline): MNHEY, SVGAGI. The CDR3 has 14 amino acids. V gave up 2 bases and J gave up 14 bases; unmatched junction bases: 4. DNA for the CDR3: TGTGCCAGCAGTTACGGACTAGCGGGAGGGTTTGAGTTCTTC. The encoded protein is CASSYGLAGGFEFF.

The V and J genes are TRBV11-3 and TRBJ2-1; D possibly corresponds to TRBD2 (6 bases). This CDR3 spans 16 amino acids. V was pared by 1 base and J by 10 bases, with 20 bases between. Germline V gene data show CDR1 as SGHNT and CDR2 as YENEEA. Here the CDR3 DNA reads TGTGCCAGCAGCTTAGGTTTTAGTAGCGGTGGCAGGGAGCAGTTCTTC. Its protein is CASSLGFSSGGREQFF.

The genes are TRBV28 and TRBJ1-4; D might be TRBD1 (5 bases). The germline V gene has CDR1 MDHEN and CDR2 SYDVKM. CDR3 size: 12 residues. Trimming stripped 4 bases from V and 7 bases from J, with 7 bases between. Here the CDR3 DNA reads TGTGCCAGCAGTTGGACACCTGAAAAACTGTTTTTT. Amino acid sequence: CASSWTPEKLFF.

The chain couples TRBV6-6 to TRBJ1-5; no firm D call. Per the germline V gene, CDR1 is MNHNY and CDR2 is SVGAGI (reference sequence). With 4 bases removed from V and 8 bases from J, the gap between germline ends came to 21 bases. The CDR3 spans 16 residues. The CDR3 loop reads CASSSPSVVGKEPQHF. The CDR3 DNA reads TGTGCCAGCAGTTCTCCTTCGGTGGTGGGGAAGGAGCCCCAGCATTTT.

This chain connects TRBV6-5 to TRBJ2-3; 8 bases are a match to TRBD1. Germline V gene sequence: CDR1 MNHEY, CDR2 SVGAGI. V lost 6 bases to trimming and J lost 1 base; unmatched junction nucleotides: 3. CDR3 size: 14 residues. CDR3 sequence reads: CASSQGAGTDTQYF. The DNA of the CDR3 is TGTGCCAGCAGCCAGGGGGCGGGCACAGATACGCAGTATTTT.

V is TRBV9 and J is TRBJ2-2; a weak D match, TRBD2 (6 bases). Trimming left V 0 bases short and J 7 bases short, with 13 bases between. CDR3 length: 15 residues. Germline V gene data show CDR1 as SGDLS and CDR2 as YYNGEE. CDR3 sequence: CASSVDVAVGGELFF. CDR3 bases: TGTGCCAGCAGCGTAGACGTAGCGGTTGGCGGGGAGCTGTTTTTT.

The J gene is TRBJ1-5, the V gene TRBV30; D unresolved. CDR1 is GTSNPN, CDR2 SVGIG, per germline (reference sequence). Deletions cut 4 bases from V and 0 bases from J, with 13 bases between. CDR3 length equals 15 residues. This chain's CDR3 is CAWIRPFNSNQPQHF. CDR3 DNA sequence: TGTGCCTGGATAAGGCCCTTTAATAGCAATCAGCCCCAGCATTTT.

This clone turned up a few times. In DNA form, the CDR3 reads TGTGCCAGTAGTATAGATTATGGGACGGGAAACATTCAGTACTTC. It is translated as CASSIDYGTGNIQYF. J is TRBJ2-4 and V is TRBV19; D may correspond to TRBD1 or TRBD2 (5 bases each). CDR1 is LNHDA and CDR2 is SQIVND in the germline V gene (reference sequence). This CDR3 has 15 amino acids. Trimming removed 0 bases from V and 6 bases from J, with 12 bases in between. The full variable domain, its missing parts supplied by reference TRBV19 and TRBJ2-4, is DGGITQSPKYLFRKEGQNVTLSCEQNLNHDAMYWYRQDPGQGLRLIYYSQIVNDFQKGDIAEGYSVSREKKESFPLTVTSAQKNPTAFYLCASSIDYGTGNIQYFGAGTRLSVL.

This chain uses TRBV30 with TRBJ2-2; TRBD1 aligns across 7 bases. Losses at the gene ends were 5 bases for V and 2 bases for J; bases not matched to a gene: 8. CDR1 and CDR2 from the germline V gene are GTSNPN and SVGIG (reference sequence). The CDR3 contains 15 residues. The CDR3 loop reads CAWARDSLNTGELFF. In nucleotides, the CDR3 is TGTGCCTGGGCCCGGGACAGCCTTAACACCGGGGAGCTGTTTTTT.

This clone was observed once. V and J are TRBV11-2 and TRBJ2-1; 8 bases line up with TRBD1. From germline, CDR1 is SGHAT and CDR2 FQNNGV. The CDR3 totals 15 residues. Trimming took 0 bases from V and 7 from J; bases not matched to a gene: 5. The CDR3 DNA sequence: TGTGCCAGCAGCTTAGAAGCAGGGGGCAGGAATGAGCAGTTCTTC. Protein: CASSLEAGGRNEQFF.

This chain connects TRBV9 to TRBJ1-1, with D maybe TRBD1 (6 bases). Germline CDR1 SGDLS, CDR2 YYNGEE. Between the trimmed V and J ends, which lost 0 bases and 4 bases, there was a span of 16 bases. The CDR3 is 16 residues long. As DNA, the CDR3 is TGTGCCAGCAGCGTAGCAGGGTTTCAGGGGCCCACTGAAGCTTTCTTT. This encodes CASSVAGFQGPTEAFF.

CDR3: CASSQDVGFGYEQYF. For the CDR3, the DNA is TGCGCCAGCAGCCAAGATGTCGGGTTCGGCTACGAGCAGTACTTC. The chain uses TRBV4-1 and TRBJ2-7; D not certain. This CDR3 comprises 15 residues. Germline CDR1 reads MGHRA; CDR2 reads YSYEKL. The V end lost 0 bases, the J end lost 3 bases, and 12 bases lay between the germline ends.